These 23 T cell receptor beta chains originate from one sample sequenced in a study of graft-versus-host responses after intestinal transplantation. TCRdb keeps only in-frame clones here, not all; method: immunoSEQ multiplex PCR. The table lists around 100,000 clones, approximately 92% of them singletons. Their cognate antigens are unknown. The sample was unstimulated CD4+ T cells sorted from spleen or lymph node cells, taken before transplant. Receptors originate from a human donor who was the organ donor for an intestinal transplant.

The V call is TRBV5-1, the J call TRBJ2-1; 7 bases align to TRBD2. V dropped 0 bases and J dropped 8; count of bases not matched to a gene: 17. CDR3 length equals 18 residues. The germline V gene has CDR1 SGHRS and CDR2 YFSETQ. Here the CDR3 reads CASSLVSGRAGRLDEQFF. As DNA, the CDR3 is TGCGCCAGCAGCTTGGTTTCTGGTCGCGCCGGGAGGTTGGATGAGCAGTTCTTC.

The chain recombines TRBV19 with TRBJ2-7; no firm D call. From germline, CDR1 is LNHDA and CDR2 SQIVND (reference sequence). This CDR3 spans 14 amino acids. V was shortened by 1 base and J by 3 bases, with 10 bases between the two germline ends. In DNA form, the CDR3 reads TGTGCCAGTAGTATAGGGGCGCCCAACTACGAGCAGTACTTC. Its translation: CASSIGAPNYEQYF.

The CDR3 here is CASSLRLASREQFF. CDR3 nucleotides: TGTGCCAGCAGCTTACGCCTAGCGTCGAGAGAGCAGTTCTTC. The chain is built from TRBV11-2 and TRBJ2-1; possible D gene TRBD2, 6 bases. V dropped 2 bases and J dropped 10 bases, with 15 bases sitting between them. The CDR3 is 14 residues long. CDR1 SGHAT and CDR2 FQNNGV come from the germline V gene.

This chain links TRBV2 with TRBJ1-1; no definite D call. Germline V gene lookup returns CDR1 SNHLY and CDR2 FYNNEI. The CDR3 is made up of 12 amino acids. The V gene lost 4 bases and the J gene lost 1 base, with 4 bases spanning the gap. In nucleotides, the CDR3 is TGTGCCAGCAGTGTCCAGAACACTGAAGCTTTCTTT. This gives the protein CASSVQNTEAFF.

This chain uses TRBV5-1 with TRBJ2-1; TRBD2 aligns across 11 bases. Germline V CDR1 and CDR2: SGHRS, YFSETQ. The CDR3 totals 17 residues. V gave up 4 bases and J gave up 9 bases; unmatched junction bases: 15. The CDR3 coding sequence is TGCGCCAGCAGCCTGCAGGGAATAGCGGGAGGGCCGAGTGAGCAGTTCTTC. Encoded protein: CASSLQGIAGGPSEQFF.

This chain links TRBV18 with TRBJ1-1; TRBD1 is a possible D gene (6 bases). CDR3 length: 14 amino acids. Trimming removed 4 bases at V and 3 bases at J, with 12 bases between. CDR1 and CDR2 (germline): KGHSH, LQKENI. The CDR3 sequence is CASSLADRYTEAFF. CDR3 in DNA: TGTGCCAGCTCACTCGCGGACAGATACACTGAAGCTTTCTTT.

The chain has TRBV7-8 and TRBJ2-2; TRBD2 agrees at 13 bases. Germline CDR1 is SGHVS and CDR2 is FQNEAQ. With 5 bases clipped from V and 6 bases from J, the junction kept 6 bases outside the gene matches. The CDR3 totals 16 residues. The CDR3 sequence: CASSRWTSGSPGELFF. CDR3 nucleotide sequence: TGTGCCAGCAGCCGATGGACTAGCGGGAGCCCCGGGGAGCTGTTTTTT.

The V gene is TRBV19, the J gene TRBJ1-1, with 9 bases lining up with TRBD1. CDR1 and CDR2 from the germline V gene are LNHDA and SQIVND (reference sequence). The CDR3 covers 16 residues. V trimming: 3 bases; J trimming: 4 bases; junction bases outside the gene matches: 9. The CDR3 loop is CASSISGQGSTTEAFF. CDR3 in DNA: TGTGCCAGTAGTATTTCGGGACAGGGATCGACCACTGAAGCTTTCTTT. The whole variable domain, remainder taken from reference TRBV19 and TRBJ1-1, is DGGITQSPKYLFRKEGQNVTLSCEQNLNHDAMYWYRQDPGQGLRLIYYSQIVNDFQKGDIAEGYSVSREKKESFPLTVTSAQKNPTAFYLCASSISGQGSTTEAFFGQGTRLTVV.

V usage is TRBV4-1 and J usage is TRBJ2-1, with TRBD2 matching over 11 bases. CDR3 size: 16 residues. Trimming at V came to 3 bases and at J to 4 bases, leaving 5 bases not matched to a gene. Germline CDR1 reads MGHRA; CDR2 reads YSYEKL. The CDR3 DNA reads TGCGCCAGCAGCCAGAGGGGGACTAGCGGATACAATGAGCAGTTCTTC. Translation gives CASSQRGTSGYNEQFF.

The chain's CDR3 is CASSLPGVGTEAFF. The CDR3 DNA reads as TGCGCCAGCAGCTTGCCCGGGGTGGGCACTGAAGCTTTCTTT. This chain connects TRBV5-1 to TRBJ1-1; D not resolved. Germline CDR1 SGHRS, CDR2 YFSETQ. This CDR3 has 14 amino acids. The V end was cut by 1 base, the J end by 4 bases, with 11 bases between.

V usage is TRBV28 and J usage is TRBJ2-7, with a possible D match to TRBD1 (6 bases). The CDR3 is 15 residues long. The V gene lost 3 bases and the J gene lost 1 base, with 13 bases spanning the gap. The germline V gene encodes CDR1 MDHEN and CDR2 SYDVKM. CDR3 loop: CASSFTGTPSYEQYF. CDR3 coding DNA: TGTGCCAGCAGTTTTACCGGGACACCTTCCTACGAGCAGTACTTC.

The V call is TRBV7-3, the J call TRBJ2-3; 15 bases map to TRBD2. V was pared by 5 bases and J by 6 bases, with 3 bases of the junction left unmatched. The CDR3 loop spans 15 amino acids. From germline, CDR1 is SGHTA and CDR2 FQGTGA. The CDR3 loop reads CASSLGLAGGDTQYF. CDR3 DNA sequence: TGTGCCAGCAGCCTCGGACTAGCGGGAGGGGATACGCAGTATTTT.

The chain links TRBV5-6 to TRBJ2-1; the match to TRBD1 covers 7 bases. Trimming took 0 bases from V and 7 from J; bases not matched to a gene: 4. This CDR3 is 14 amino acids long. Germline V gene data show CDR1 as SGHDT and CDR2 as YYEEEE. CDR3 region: CASSLVGDRNEQFF. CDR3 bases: TGTGCCAGCAGCTTGGTAGGGGACAGAAATGAGCAGTTCTTC.

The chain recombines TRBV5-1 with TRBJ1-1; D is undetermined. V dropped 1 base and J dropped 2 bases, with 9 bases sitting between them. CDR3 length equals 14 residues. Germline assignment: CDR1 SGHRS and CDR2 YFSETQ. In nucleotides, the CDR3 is TGCGCCAGCAGCTTGTGGCAGGACAACACTGAAGCTTTCTTT. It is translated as CASSLWQDNTEAFF.

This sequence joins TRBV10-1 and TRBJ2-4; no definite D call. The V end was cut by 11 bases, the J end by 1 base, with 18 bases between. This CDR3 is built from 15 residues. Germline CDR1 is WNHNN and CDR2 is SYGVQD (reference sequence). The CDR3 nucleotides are TGCGCCGGATTACCGGGCCGCAGGGCCAAAAACATTCAGTACTTC. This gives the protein CAGLPGRRAKNIQYF.

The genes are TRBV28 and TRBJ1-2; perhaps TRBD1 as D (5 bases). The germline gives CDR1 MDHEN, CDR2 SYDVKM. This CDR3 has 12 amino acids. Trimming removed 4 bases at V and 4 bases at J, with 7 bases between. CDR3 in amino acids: CASSWTSYGYTF. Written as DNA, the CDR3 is TGTGCCAGCAGTTGGACAAGCTATGGCTACACCTTC.

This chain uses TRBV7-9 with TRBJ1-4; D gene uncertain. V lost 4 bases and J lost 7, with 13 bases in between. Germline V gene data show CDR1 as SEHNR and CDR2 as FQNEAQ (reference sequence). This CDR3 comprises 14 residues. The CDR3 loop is CASSSPRLSEKLFF. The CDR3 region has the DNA TGTGCCAGCAGCTCCCCTCGGCTCAGTGAAAAACTGTTTTTT.

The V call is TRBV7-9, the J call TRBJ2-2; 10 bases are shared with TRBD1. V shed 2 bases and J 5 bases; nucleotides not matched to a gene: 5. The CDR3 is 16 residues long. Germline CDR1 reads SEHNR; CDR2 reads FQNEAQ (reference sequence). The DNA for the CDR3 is TGTGCCAGCAGCTTATGGAGGACAGGGGGAACCGGGGAGCTGTTTTTT. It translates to CASSLWRTGGTGELFF.

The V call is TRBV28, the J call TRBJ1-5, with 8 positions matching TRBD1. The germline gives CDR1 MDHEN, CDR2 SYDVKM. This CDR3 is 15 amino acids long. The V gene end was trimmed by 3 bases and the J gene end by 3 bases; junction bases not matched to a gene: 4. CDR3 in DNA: TGTGCCAGCAGTTTCTCGGACAGGGACAATCAGCCCCAGCATTTT. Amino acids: CASSFSDRDNQPQHF.

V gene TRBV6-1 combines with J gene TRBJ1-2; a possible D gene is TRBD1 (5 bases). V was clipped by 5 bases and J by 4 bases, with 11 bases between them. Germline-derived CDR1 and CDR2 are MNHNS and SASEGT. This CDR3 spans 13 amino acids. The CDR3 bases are TGTGCCAGCAGTCGGGGACCGAGCTATGGCTACACCTTC. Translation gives CASSRGPSYGYTF.

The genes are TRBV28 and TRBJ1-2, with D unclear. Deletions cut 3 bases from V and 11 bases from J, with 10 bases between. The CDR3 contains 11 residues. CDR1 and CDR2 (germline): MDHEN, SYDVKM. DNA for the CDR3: TGTGCCAGCAGTTTCAGCAGGATGTACACCTTC. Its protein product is CASSFSRMYTF.

The CDR3 protein is CASSSQEFHGYTF. CDR3 DNA sequence: TGTGCCAGCAGTTCGCAGGAGTTCCATGGCTACACCTTC. This chain links TRBV7-9 with TRBJ1-2, with no clear D. Looked up from germline, CDR1 is SEHNR and CDR2 is FQNEAQ (reference sequence). Trimming stripped 6 bases from V and 6 bases from J, with 14 bases between. The length of the CDR3 is 13 residues.

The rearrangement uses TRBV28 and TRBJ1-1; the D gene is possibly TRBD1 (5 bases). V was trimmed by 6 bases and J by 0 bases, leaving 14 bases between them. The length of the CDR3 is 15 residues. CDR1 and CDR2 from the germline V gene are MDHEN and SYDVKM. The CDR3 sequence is CASSALGAMNTEAFF. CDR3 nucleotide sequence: TGTGCCAGCAGCGCCCTTGGGGCGATGAACACTGAAGCTTTCTTT. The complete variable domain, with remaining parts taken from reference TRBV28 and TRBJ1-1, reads DVKVTQSSRYLVKRTGEKVFLECVQDMDHENMFWYRQDPGLGLRLIYFSYDVKMKEKGDIPEGYSVSREKKERFSLILESASTNQTSMYLCASSALGAMNTEAFFGQGTRLTVV.